This T cell receptor beta chain was obtained from a study of immune heterogeneity within non-small cell lung tumors. Notes on the study in general: Both recurring identical dominant CDR3 beta clonotypes and site-unique high-frequency clones were observed across tumor sites within a patient. Higher local tumor mutational burden went with moderately higher local T-cell clonality, R 0.3 to 0.4.

This clonotype was counted a few times. As yet, its antigen is unknown. This CDR3 region has 16 residues. Germline-derived CDR1 and CDR2 are MNHEY and SMNVEV (reference sequence). The V end lost 4 bases, the J end lost 0 bases, and 10 bases lay between the germline ends. As template, the study used bulk tumor genomic DNA at 550 to 650 ng per sample. Biopsy collection occurred during surgery, with several far-apart biopsies per primary tumor. Those enrolled were patients newly diagnosed with untreated non-small cell lung cancer and undergoing curative surgery. Donation came from patients with newly diagnosed non-small cell lung cancer who were having surgery with curative intent. The TCR beta CDR3 region was amplified by multiplex PCR employing 32 V and 13 J primers. TCRdb processed the multiplex PCR reads anew with MiXCR; each CDR3 protein has one entry. Of around 19,000 distinct CDR3 sequences in the sample, 25% to 35% were seen once.

The sequence was obtained from a man in his forties with non-small cell lung cancer. The J gene is TRBJ2-6, the V gene TRBV27; D remains unclear. Sequencing input: lung tumor tissue. As DNA, the CDR3 is TGTGCCAGCAGTTCCCGGGCTATCTCTGGGGCCAACGTCCTGACTTTC. Translated: CASSSRAISGANVLTF.